Each of the 28 T cell receptor beta chains below was sequenced from the same sample in a study of blood T cell repertoires in COVID-19. Sequencing was performed with immunoSEQ multiplex PCR; in TCRdb, only in-frame clones are kept and a portion is missing. The sample comprises 150,000 or so clones, around 84% of which are singletons, and approximately 8% rests with the top ten. Sequencing was done on a sample of PBMCs or T cells enriched from blood (not recorded which). The origin of the receptors is a woman between 45 and 60 years old who had recovered from COVID-19.

This chain links TRBV28 with TRBJ1-2, with 7 bases fitting TRBD1. The CDR3 covers 14 residues. The V gene end was trimmed by 6 bases and the J gene end by 4 bases; junction bases not matched to a gene: 8. Germline lookup yields CDR1 MDHEN and CDR2 SYDVKM. CDR3 sequence (DNA): TGTGCCAGCAGCTCCCGGACAGGCGTCTATGGCTACACCTTC. Protein: CASSSRTGVYGYTF.

This chain links TRBV11-3 with TRBJ2-1; weak D call: TRBD2 (6 bases). Germline V CDR1 and CDR2: SGHNT, YENEEA. The CDR3 length is 14 residues. Trimming took off 4 bases at V and 8 bases at J, with 15 bases between the two ends. In DNA form, the CDR3 reads TGTGCCAGCAGCTCCCAGACTAGAGGCGATGAGCAGTTCTTC. Amino acid sequence: CASSSQTRGDEQFF.

The chain employs TRBV27 and TRBJ2-1; 7 bases match TRBD1. V was clipped by 5 bases and J by 2 bases; unmatched bases: 12. Germline CDR1 and CDR2: MNHEY and SMNVEV (reference sequence). The CDR3 spans 17 residues. CDR3 nucleotides: TGTGCCAGCAGTGTATATGGGGTAGGGGGCGCCTACAATGAGCAGTTCTTC. Protein sequence: CASSVYGVGGAYNEQFF.

This sequence joins TRBV19 and TRBJ1-2; TRBD1 aligns across 9 bases. The germline V gene has CDR1 LNHDA and CDR2 SQIVND (reference sequence). The CDR3 length is 13 residues. The V gene end was trimmed by 7 bases and the J gene end by 8 bases; junction bases not matched to a gene: 8. As DNA, the CDR3 is TGTGCCAGTACCCCGGACAGGGGAGGCGGCTACACCTTC. Its protein is CASTPDRGGGYTF.

The CDR3 region is CASSNPHFQDSGANVLTF. The DNA for the CDR3 is TGTGCCAGTAGTAACCCCCACTTCCAGGACTCTGGGGCCAACGTCCTGACTTTC. J is TRBJ2-6 and V is TRBV19, with unresolved D. The CDR3 sequence is 18 residues long. V was clipped by 4 bases and J by 0 bases, with 16 bases between them. Per germline, CDR1 LNHDA and CDR2 SQIVND (reference sequence).

The genes are TRBV18 and TRBJ1-1, with D uncertain. V lost 3 bases, J lost 0 bases, and 11 bases lay in between. Germline CDR1 KGHSH, CDR2 LQKENI. This CDR3 has 15 amino acids. The CDR3 nucleotides are TGTGCCAGCTCACCCAGCCGGGAAATGAACACTGAAGCTTTCTTT. Translated: CASSPSREMNTEAFF. The complete variable domain, with remaining parts taken from reference TRBV18 and TRBJ1-1, reads NAGVMQNPRHLVRRRGQEARLRCSPMKGHSHVYWYRQLPEEGLKFMVYLQKENIIDESGMPKERFSAEFPKEGPSILRIQQVVRGDSAAYFCASSPSREMNTEAFFGQGTRLTVV.

This clone was observed a handful of times. The chain employs TRBV19 and TRBJ1-1; D gene ambiguous. CDR1 is LNHDA and CDR2 is SQIVND in the germline V gene (reference sequence). This CDR3 has 13 amino acids. Trimming cost V 5 bases and J 4 bases, with 11 bases left between them. The CDR3 coding sequence is TGTGCCAGTAGTCGAGGCTACGGCACTGAAGCTTTCTTT. Residues: CASSRGYGTEAFF.

This chain connects TRBV9 to TRBJ2-3; 8 bases are a match to TRBD2. Germline trimming cut 7 bases from V and 3 bases from J; bases unmatched to any gene: 13. The CDR3 totals 16 residues. CDR1 and CDR2 from the germline V gene are SGDLS and YYNGEE. The CDR3 coding sequence is TGTGCCAGCGAGAACCAGAAGCGGGAGAATACAGATACGCAGTATTTT. This encodes CASENQKRENTDTQYF.

This chain connects TRBV18 to TRBJ2-3, with 8 bases aligning to TRBD2. CDR1 and CDR2 (germline): KGHSH, LQKENI. With V trimmed by 1 base and J by 5 bases, 11 bases remained unmatched. The CDR3 length is 17 residues. The CDR3 here is CASSPLGSGGGQDTQYF. The CDR3 nucleotides are TGTGCCAGCTCACCACTCGGTTCCGGGGGGGGCCAAGATACGCAGTATTTT.

This clone was seen only a few times. The chain combines TRBV7-3 with TRBJ2-1; D possibly corresponds to TRBD2 (6 bases). Germline assignment: CDR1 SGHTA and CDR2 FQGTGA. V lost 5 bases and J lost 10, with 21 bases in between. This CDR3 spans 15 amino acids. CDR3 in amino acids: CASSRVGSGVGEQFF. The CDR3 nucleotides are TGTGCCAGCAGCCGCGTGGGTAGCGGTGTTGGGGAGCAGTTCTTC.

V and J are TRBV10-3 and TRBJ1-1, with no clear D. This CDR3 is built from 13 residues. Germline CDR1 is ENHRY and CDR2 is SYGVKD. The ends were cut back, 7 bases at V and 0 bases at J, with 9 bases in the middle. The CDR3 DNA is TGTGCCATCAACTCAGGTTTGAACACTGAAGCTTTCTTT. Its translation: CAINSGLNTEAFF.

The chain is built from TRBV6-5 and TRBJ1-2; TRBD1 matches at 8 bases. Germline assignment: CDR1 MNHEY and CDR2 SVGAGI. The CDR3 is 13 residues long. V shed 6 bases and J 7 bases; nucleotides not matched to a gene: 7. The CDR3 sequence is CASSETGVSGYTF. The CDR3 DNA is TGTGCCAGCAGCGAGACAGGGGTCTCTGGCTACACCTTC.

This clone was found a few times. The chain carries TRBV19 and TRBJ1-5; D perhaps matches TRBD1 (6 bases). In germline, CDR1 is LNHDA, CDR2 SQIVND (reference sequence). The CDR3 covers 16 residues. V lost 8 bases to trimming and J lost 6 bases, with 23 bases between them. The CDR3 DNA follows: TGTGCCAGTCGAGTCTTGACAGGTATTGGAGCTCAGCCCCAGCATTTT. Amino acids: CASRVLTGIGAQPQHF.

The CDR3 protein is CASSIFEAGELFF. The CDR3 bases are TGTGCCAGCAGCATCTTCGAGGCCGGGGAGCTGTTTTTT. This chain joins TRBV7-2 and TRBJ2-2; D uncertain. With 5 bases removed from V and 6 bases from J, the gap between germline ends came to 10 bases. Germline-derived CDR1 and CDR2 are SGHTA and FQGNSA. The CDR3 extends over 13 amino acids.

The chain couples TRBV7-9 to TRBJ1-4; 9 bases map to TRBD1. The V gene's germline CDR1 is SEHNR and CDR2 FQNEAQ (reference sequence). Trimming took 4 bases from V and 2 from J; bases not matched to a gene: 2. The CDR3 runs to 15 residues. CDR3 loop: CASSSGTGTNEKLFF. For the CDR3, the DNA is TGTGCCAGCAGCTCCGGGACAGGGACTAATGAAAAACTGTTTTTT.

This rearrangement joins TRBV7-8 to TRBJ2-2, with D perhaps TRBD1 (6 bases). Trimming pared 5 bases from V and 1 base from J, leaving 14 bases between. The CDR3 sequence is 16 residues long. Germline CDR1 SGHVS, CDR2 FQNEAQ. The CDR3 DNA reads as TGTGCCAGCAGCCCCCATGGACAGAAGAACACCGGGGAGCTGTTTTTT. As protein: CASSPHGQKNTGELFF.

The chain recombines TRBV6-5 with TRBJ1-5, with D maybe TRBD1 (6 bases). The V gene's germline CDR1 is MNHEY and CDR2 SVGAGI. The CDR3 covers 14 residues. Trimming removed 6 bases at V and 0 bases at J, with 9 bases between. The CDR3 DNA sequence: TGTGCCAGCAGCTCGGACAGTAGCAATCAGCCCCAGCATTTT. It codes for CASSSDSSNQPQHF.

The chain carries TRBV6-2 or TRBV6-3 and TRBJ2-1; 10 bases fit TRBD2. Germline CDR1 is MNHEY and CDR2 is SVGEGT. Trimming removed 5 bases from V and 7 bases from J; junction bases left unmatched: 11. This CDR3 region has 16 residues. CDR3 region: CASSAALAGGGNEQFF. CDR3 in DNA: TGTGCCAGCAGTGCCGCGTTAGCGGGGGGCGGAAATGAGCAGTTCTTC.

This chain links TRBV28 with TRBJ2-7; perhaps TRBD2 as D (6 bases). The germline gives CDR1 MDHEN, CDR2 SYDVKM. This CDR3 spans 14 amino acids. The V end lost 2 bases, the J end lost 3 bases, and 11 bases lay between the germline ends. The CDR3 here is CASSLGRGFYEQYF. Written as DNA, the CDR3 is TGTGCCAGCAGTTTAGGGCGGGGTTTCTACGAGCAGTACTTC.

This chain links TRBV9 with TRBJ1-2; 12 bases line up with TRBD1. Germline V gives CDR1 SGDLS, CDR2 YYNGEE. The CDR3 consists of 16 residues. Unmatched junction bases numbered 12, after V lost 4 bases and J lost 8 bases. The DNA for the CDR3 is TGTGCCAGCAGCCTGAGCCCGGGACAGGGGGCGAAGGGCTACACCTTC. This gives the protein CASSLSPGQGAKGYTF.

This clone showed up just a few times. The rearrangement joins TRBV6-5 to TRBJ2-5; D is uncertain. The CDR3 is 13 residues long. The germline V gene encodes CDR1 MNHEY and CDR2 SVGAGI. Deletions cut 3 bases from V and 5 bases from J, with 10 bases between. The CDR3 loop is CASSYSGGETQYF. For the CDR3, the DNA is TGTGCCAGCAGTTATTCGGGTGGCGAGACCCAGTACTTC.

V and J are TRBV20-1 and TRBJ1-4; no clear D gene. CDR3 size: 11 residues. From germline, CDR1 is DFQATT and CDR2 SNEGSKA (reference sequence). V lost 5 bases to trimming and J lost 8 bases, with 9 bases between them. CDR3 coding DNA: TGCAGTGCTGTGGCATGGGAAAAACTGTTTTTT. This translates into CSAVAWEKLFF.

The chain is built from TRBV27 and TRBJ2-6; no definite D call. Trimming removed 5 bases at V and 0 bases at J, with 14 bases between. Germline V lookup: CDR1 MNHEY, CDR2 SMNVEV (reference sequence). The length of the CDR3 is 17 residues. The DNA for the CDR3 is TGTGCCAGCAGTGAGACACCTCCCACCTCTGGGGCCAACGTCCTGACTTTC. Translation gives CASSETPPTSGANVLTF. The complete variable domain, with remaining parts taken from reference TRBV27 and TRBJ2-6, reads EAQVTQNPRYLITVTGKKLTVTCSQNMNHEYMSWYRQDPGLGLRQIYYSMNVEVTDKGDVPEGYKVSRKEKRNFPLILESPSPNQTSLYFCASSETPPTSGANVLTFGAGSRLTVL.

The genes are TRBV10-3 and TRBJ1-2, with D possibly being TRBD1 (6 bases). There are 16 residues in the CDR3. The germline gives CDR1 ENHRY, CDR2 SYGVKD. Trimming cost V 5 bases and J 8 bases, with 24 bases left between them. The CDR3 reads CAISSLTGRGSIGYTF. The CDR3 DNA is TGTGCCATCAGTTCACTTACAGGGAGGGGGTCTATCGGCTACACCTTC.

Note on this clone: At one end, the junction sequence differs from germline, possibly due to a read error. This sequence joins TRBV11-3 and TRBJ2-7; tentative D call: TRBD1 (6 bases). CDR3 length equals 16 residues. Germline values: CDR1 SGHNT, CDR2 YENEEA. CDR3 sequence reads: CASSSYPGHRPLCRGF. The CDR3 bases are TGTGCCAGCAGCTCATACCCGGGACATCGGCCGTTGTGTCGTGGGTTC.

V is TRBV28 and J is TRBJ2-7, with a tentative D call TRBD1 (6 bases). Trimming stripped 2 bases from V and 4 bases from J, with 15 bases between. This CDR3 has 15 amino acids. Germline loops: CDR1 MDHEN, CDR2 SYDVKM. Here the CDR3 reads CASSLTQGLKYEQYF. DNA of the CDR3: TGTGCCAGCAGTTTAACTCAGGGGCTAAAATACGAGCAGTACTTC.

This sequence joins TRBV9 and TRBJ2-5; D is perhaps TRBD2 (6 bases). The CDR3 totals 14 residues. Germline-derived CDR1 and CDR2 are SGDLS and YYNGEE. The V end lost 2 bases, the J end lost 4 bases, and 12 bases lay between the germline ends. CDR3 residues: CASSVFGSLETQYF. CDR3 in DNA: TGTGCCAGCAGCGTCTTCGGGAGTTTAGAGACCCAGTACTTC.

The rearrangement joins TRBV5-1 to TRBJ1-2, with D possibly TRBD1 on 6 matching bases. V dropped 1 base and J dropped 7 bases, with 11 bases sitting between them. The germline V gene has CDR1 SGHRS and CDR2 YFSETQ. CDR3 length equals 13 residues. CDR3 sequence (DNA): TGCGCCAGCAGCTTGCCAGGGGCGCCTGGCTACACCTTC. The encoded protein is CASSLPGAPGYTF.